This T cell receptor (beta chain) appears in the sequencing data of a study of blood T cell repertoires in COVID-19. The data were produced by immunoSEQ multiplex PCR, yet TCRdb's version contains in-frame clones alone and is incomplete. There are some 180,000 clones in the sample; around 90% occur only once, and 0.5% to 0.6% lies in the top ten. Between the trimmed V and J ends, which lost 5 bases and 4 bases, there was a span of 8 bases. CDR3 length: 13 amino acids. The germline V gene has CDR1 SGHNT and CDR2 YENEEA. This clone has only a few counts. This chain uses TRBV11-3 with TRBJ2-2; unclear D gene. The source of this sequence is a man in his forties or fifties with acute or convalescent COVID-19. Sequencing was carried out using peripheral blood. CDR3 coding DNA: TGTGCCAGCAGCCTTATCCCCACCGGGGAGCTGTTTTTT. Translating it yields CASSLIPTGELFF.